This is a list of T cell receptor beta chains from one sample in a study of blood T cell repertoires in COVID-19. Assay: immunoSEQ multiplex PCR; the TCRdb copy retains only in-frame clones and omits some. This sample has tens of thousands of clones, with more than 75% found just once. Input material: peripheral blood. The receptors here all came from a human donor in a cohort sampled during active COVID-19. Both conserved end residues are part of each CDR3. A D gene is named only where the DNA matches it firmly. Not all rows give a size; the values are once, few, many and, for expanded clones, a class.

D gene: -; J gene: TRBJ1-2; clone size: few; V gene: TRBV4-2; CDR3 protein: CASSQGGAGRGGYTF; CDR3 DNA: TGTGCCAGCAGCCAAGGTGGCGCGGGCCGAGGTGGCTACACCTTC
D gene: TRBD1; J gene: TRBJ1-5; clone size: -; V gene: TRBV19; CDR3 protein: CASSPGQGVSWPQHF; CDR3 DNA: TGTGCTTCCTCTCCGGGACAGGGGGTATCTTGGCCCCAGCATTTT
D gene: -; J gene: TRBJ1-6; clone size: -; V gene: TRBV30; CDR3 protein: CAWSALRSYNSPLHF; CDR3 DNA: TGTGCCTGGAGTGCCCTACGCTCCTATAATTCACCCCTCCACTTT
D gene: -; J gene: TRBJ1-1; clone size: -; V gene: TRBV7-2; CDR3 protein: CASSSQQKEAFF; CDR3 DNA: TGTGCCAGCAGCTCTCAACAGAAGGAAGCTTTCTTT
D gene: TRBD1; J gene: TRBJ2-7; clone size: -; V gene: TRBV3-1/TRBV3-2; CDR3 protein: CATKDRASSYEQYF; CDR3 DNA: TGTGCCACAAAGGACAGGGCTAGCTCCTACGAGCAGTACTTC
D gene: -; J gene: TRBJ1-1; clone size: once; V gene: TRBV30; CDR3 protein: CAWSEPPGGGAFF; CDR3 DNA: TGTGCCTGGAGTGAACCCCCGGGCGGAGGGGCTTTCTTT
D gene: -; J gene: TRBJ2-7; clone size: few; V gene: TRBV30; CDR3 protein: CAWGISGYEQYF; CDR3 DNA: TGTGCCTGGGGTATATCCGGTTACGAGCAGTACTTC
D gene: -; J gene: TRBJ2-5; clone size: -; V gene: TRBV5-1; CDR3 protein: CASSQNDYGETQYF; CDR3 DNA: TGCGCCAGCAGTCAAAACGATTACGGGGAGACCCAGTACTTC
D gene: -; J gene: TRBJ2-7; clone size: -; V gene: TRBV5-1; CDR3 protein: CASSLARSREQYF; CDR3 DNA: TGCGCCAGCAGCTTGGCCCGGTCCCGCGAGCAGTACTTC
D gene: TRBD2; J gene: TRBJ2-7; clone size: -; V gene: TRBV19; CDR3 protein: CASSRGTMLAGVSYEQYF; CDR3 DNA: TGTGCCAGTAGTAGGGGGACTATGTTGGCGGGGGTGTCCTACGAGCAGTACTTC
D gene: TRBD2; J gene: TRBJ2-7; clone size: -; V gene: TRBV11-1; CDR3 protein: CASSREGYEQYF; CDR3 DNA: TGTGCCAGCAGCCGGGAGGGGTACGAGCAGTACTTC
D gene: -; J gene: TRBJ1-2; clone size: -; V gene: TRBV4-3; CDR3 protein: CASSQDWSRASYGYTF; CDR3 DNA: TGCGCCAGCAGCCAAGATTGGTCGAGGGCCTCCTATGGCTACACCTTC
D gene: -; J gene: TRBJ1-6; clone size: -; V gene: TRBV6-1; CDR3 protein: CASSDGGGYGPDSPLHF; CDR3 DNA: TGTGCCAGCAGTGACGGAGGAGGATATGGCCCCGATTCACCCCTCCACTTT
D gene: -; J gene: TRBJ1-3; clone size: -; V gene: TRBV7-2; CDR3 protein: CASSLDYSGNTIYF; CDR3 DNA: TGTGCCAGCAGCCTTGACTACTCTGGAAACACCATATATTTT
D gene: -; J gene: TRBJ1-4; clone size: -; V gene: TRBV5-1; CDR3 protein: CASSLDTLRGEKLFF; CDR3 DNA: TGCGCCAGCAGCTTGGACACTCTGCGAGGTGAAAAACTGTTTTTT
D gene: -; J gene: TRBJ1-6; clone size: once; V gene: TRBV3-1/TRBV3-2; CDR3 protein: CASSQLGWGLTYLSYNSPLHF; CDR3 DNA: TGTGCCAGCAGCCAGTTGGGTTGGGGCCTCACTTACCTCTCCTATAATTCACCCCTCCACTTT
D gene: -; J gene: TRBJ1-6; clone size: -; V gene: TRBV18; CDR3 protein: CASSPVEGESLHF; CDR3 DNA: TGTGCCAGCTCACCGGTTGAGGGAGAGTCCCTCCACTTT
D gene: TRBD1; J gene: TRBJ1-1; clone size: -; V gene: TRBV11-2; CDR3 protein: CASSLGQGWTEAFF; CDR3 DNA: TGTGCCAGCAGCTTGGGACAGGGTTGGACTGAAGCTTTCTTT
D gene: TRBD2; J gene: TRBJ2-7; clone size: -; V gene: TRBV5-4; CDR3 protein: CASTKRGASYEQYF; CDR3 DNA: TGTGCCAGCACCAAGCGGGGGGCCTCCTACGAGCAGTACTTC
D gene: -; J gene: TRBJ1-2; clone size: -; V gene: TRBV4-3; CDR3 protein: CASSPDEGGADYGYTF; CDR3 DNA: TGCGCCAGCAGCCCCGATGAGGGGGGGGCTGACTATGGCTACACCTTC
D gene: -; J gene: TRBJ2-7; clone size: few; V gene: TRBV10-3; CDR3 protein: CAISEQGSTWDF; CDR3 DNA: TGTGCCATCAGTGAACAGGGATCGACGTGGGACTTC
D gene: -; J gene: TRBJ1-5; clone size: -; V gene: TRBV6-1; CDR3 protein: CASSEFWANQPQHF; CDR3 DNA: TGTGCCAGCAGTGAATTTTGGGCAAATCAGCCCCAGCATTTT
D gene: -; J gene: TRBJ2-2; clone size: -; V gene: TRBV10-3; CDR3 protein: CAISRGQDTGELFF; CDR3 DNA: TGTGCCATCAGTCGAGGGCAGGACACCGGGGAGCTGTTTTTT
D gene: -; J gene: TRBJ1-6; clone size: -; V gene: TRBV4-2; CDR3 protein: CASSQGGENSPLHF; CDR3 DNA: TGTGCCAGCAGCCAAGGGGGAGAAAATTCACCCCTCCACTTT
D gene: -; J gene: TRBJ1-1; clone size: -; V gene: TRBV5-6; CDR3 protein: CASSLGDRSLSYTEAFF; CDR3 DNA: TGTGCCAGCAGCTTAGGCGACAGGTCTCTCTCTTACACTGAAGCTTTCTTT
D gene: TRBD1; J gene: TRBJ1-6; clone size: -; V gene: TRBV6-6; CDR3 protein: CASSSGQNSPLHF; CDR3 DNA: TGTGCCAGCAGTTCGGGACAGAATTCACCCCTCCACTTT
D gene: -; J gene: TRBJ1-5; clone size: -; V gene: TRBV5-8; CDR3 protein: CASSHAAALYNQPQHF; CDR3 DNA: TGTGCCAGCAGCCATGCCGCGGCGTTATACAATCAGCCCCAGCATTTT
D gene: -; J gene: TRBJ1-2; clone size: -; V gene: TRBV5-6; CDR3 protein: CASSRGDQWGYGYTF; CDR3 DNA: TGTGCCAGCAGCCGGGGAGACCAGTGGGGTTATGGCTACACCTTC
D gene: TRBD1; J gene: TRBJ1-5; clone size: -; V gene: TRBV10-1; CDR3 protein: CASSGQGNQPQHF; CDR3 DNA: TGCGCCAGCAGCGGACAGGGAAATCAGCCCCAGCATTTT
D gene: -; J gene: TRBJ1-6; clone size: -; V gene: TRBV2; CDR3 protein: CASTPGQSYNSPLHF; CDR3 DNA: TGTGCCAGCACCCCCGGACAGAGCTATAATTCACCCCTCCACTTT
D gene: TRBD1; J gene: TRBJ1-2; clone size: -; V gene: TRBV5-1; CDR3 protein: CASSLPTGGGYTF; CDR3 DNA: TGCGCCAGCAGCTTGCCGACAGGGGGAGGCTACACCTTC
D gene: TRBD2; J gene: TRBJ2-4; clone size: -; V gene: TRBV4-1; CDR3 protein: CASSRWGGAKNIQYF; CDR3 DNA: TGCGCCAGCAGCCGGTGGGGGGGAGCCAAAAACATTCAGTACTTC
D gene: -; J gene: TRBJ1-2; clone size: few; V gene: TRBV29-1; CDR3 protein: CSASGVYGYTF; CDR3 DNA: TGCAGCGCATCAGGGGTCTATGGCTACACCTTC
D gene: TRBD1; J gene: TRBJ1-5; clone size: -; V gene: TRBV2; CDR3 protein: CASRGVGGLGKPQHF; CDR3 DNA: TGTGCCAGCAGGGGAGTAGGGGGCTTGGGAAAGCCCCAGCATTTT
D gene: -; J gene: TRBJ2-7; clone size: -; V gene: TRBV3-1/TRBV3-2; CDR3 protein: CASSQIEGLGKQYF; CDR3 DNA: TGTGCCAGCAGCCAAATCGAGGGTCTTGGCAAGCAGTACTTC
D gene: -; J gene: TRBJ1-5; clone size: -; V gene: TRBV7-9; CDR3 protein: CASSSGLDNQPQHF; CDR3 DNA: TGTGCCAGCAGCTCCGGACTCGATAATCAGCCCCAGCATTTT
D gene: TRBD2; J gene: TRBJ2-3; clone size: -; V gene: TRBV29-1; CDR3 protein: CSVELAGGTDTQYF; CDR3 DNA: TGCAGCGTAGAGCTAGCGGGGGGCACAGATACGCAGTATTTT
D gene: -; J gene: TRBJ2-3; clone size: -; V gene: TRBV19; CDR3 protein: CASRNPRAGSTDTQYF; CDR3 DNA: TGTGCCAGTAGAAACCCCCGGGCGGGGAGCACAGATACGCAGTATTTT
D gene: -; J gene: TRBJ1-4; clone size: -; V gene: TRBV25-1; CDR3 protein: CASRFKGATNEKLFF; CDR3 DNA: TGTGCCAGCAGATTTAAAGGGGCAACTAATGAAAAACTGTTTTTT
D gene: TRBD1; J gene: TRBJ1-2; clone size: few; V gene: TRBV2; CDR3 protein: CASSPQGGYTF; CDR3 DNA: TGTGCCAGCAGCCCACAGGGGGGCTACACCTTC
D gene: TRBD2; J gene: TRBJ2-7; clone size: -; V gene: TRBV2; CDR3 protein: CASTPGGRGVTYEQYF; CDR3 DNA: TGTGCCAGCACTCCCGGGGGGAGAGGGGTCACCTACGAGCAGTACTTC
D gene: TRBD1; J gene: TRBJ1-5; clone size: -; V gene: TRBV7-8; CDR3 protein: CASSFDRASNQPQHF; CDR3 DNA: TGTGCCAGCAGCTTCGACAGGGCGAGCAATCAGCCCCAGCATTTT
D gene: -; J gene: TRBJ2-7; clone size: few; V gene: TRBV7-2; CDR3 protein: CASSLDFVEQYF; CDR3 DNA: TGTGCCAGCAGCTTAGATTTCGTGGAGCAGTACTTC
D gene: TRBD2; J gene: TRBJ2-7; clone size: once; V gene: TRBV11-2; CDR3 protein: CASSLVLAGGETYEQYF; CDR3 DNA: TGTGCCAGCAGCTTAGTTCTAGCGGGGGGAGAGACCTACGAGCAGTACTTC
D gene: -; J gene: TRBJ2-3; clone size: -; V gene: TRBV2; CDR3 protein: CASSQGGLRSTDTQYF; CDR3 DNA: TGTGCCAGCAGTCAGGGGGGACTTCGTAGCACAGATACGCAGTATTTT
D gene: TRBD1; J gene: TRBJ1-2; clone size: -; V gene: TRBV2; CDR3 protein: CASSVNRGRNGYTF; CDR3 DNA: TGTGCCAGCAGTGTTAACAGGGGGAGGAATGGCTACACCTTC
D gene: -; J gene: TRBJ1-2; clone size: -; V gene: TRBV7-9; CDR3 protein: CASSLPSNYGYTF; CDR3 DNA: TGTGCCAGCAGCTTACCGTCTAACTATGGCTACACCTTC
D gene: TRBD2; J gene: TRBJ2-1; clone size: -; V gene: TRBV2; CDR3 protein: CASSVASGGYDEQFF; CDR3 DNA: TGTGCCAGCAGTGTAGCCAGCGGGGGGTACGATGAGCAGTTCTTC
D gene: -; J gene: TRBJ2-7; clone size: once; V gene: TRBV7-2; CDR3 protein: CASSPGLLPYEQYF; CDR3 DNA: TGTGCCAGCAGCCCCGGTCTGCTCCCCTACGAGCAGTACTTC
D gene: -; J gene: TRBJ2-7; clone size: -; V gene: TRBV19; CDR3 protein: CASSRTASSYEQYF; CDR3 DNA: TGTGCCAGTTCTCGGACAGCCAGCTCCTACGAGCAGTACTTC
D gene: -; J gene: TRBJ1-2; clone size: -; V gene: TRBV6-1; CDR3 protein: CASSEGRDYGYTF; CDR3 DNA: TGTGCCAGCAGTGAAGGCAGGGACTATGGCTACACCTTC
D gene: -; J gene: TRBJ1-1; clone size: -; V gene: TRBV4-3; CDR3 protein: CASSLSGENTEAFF; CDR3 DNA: TGCGCCAGCAGCTTATCAGGCGAAAACACTGAAGCTTTCTTT
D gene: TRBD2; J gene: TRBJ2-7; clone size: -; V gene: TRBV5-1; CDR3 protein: CASSLGSGAYEQYF; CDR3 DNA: TGCGCCAGCAGCTTGGGTAGCGGGGCCTACGAGCAGTACTTC